Described below is a single T cell receptor beta chain sequence and its context. Each participant's cohort was designated according to participant-reported clinical history. Either two negative PCRs, clearance, or symptom resolution qualified Cohort 3 donors as recovered. V shed 4 bases and J shed 4 bases, with 13 bases lying between them. CDR1 is LGHNA and CDR2 is YSLEER in the germline V gene. CDR3 length equals 14 residues. Using immunoSEQ multiplex PCR, the repertoire was profiled, and TCRdb retains in-frame clones only, with some absent. The sample carries 370,000 or so clones, around 87% recorded once. This entry comes from a study of blood T cell repertoires in COVID-19. Study as a whole: Spain, Italy and the United States supplied samples that represented acute and convalescent COVID-19.

This chain uses TRBV4-3 with TRBJ1-1; D is unresolved. What was sequenced was PBMCs or T cells enriched from blood (not recorded which). The source is a man aged 30 to 39 who had recovered from COVID-19. The CDR3 loop is CASSLQAGGTEAFF. CDR3 nucleotide sequence: TGCGCCAGCAGCCTTCAAGCCGGTGGCACTGAAGCTTTCTTT.